The entry below describes one TCR beta chain. Its antigen is currently unknown. This specimen belongs to a study of cytomegalovirus exposure and HLA in healthy donors. Whole-study results and caveats: Across HLA loci, a later analysis found differing TCR association rates, with DRB1 most and HLA-C fewest.

The CDR3 is 13 amino acids. Trimming removed 5 bases at V and 1 base at J, with 8 bases between. The V gene's germline CDR1 is SGHTA and CDR2 FQGTGA. PCR was performed using 60 Vbeta and 13 Jbeta primers. Some clones are missing from TCRdb's copy, which holds only in-frame ones; the method was immunoSEQ multiplex PCR. This table holds about 130,000 clones, roughly three quarters found once. The chain employs TRBV7-3 and TRBJ1-1; D might be TRBD1 (5 bases). This sequence was found in a woman aged 35 to 49 in good health and CMV-seronegative. The sample consisted of PBMCs. This CDR3 reads CASSAGPNTEAFF. CDR3 DNA: TGTGCCAGCAGCGCGGGACCGAACACTGAAGCTTTCTTT.